This entry lists 21 T cell receptor beta chains sequenced from one sample in a study of blood T cell repertoires in COVID-19. The table came from immunoSEQ multiplex PCR; TCRdb's copy has only in-frame clones and leaves some out. The sample has 150,000 to 200,000 clones, approximately 88% seen once. Sequenced input: peripheral blood. The receptor source for this set is a woman over 75 with active or convalescent COVID-19.

The chain has TRBV12-3 or TRBV12-4 and TRBJ1-1; D possibly corresponds to TRBD1 (6 bases). The length of the CDR3 is 13 residues. The V gene lost 5 bases and the J gene lost 6 bases, with 13 bases spanning the gap. In DNA, the CDR3 is TGTGCCAGCAGTCAGATCCAGGGGTCTGAAGCTTTCTTT. Its protein is CASSQIQGSEAFF.

The chain carries TRBV5-1 and TRBJ1-5; TRBD1 is a possible D gene (6 bases). The CDR3 extends over 15 amino acids. V lost 4 bases, J lost 3 bases, and 14 bases lay in between. CDR1 SGHRS and CDR2 YFSETQ come from the germline V gene. CDR3 protein: CASSLTGTDNQPQHF. CDR3 coding DNA: TGCGCCAGCAGCCTAACAGGGACCGACAATCAGCCCCAGCATTTT. The whole variable domain, remainder taken from reference TRBV5-1 and TRBJ1-5, is KAGVTQTPRYLIKTRGQQVTLSCSPISGHRSVSWYQQTPGQGLQFLFEYFSETQRNKGNFPGRFSGRQFSNSRSEMNVSTLELGDSALYLCASSLTGTDNQPQHFGDGTRLSIL.

The genes are TRBV12-3 or TRBV12-4 and TRBJ1-2, with 8 bases fitting TRBD1. The CDR3 totals 12 residues. V was clipped by 5 bases and J by 4 bases; unmatched bases: 0. CDR3 sequence: CASSQGAYGYTF. CDR3 DNA sequence: TGTGCCAGCAGTCAGGGGGCCTATGGCTACACCTTC.

This clone occurred a few times. The chain links TRBV29-1 to TRBJ2-3; weak D call: TRBD2 (5 bases). The CDR3 is 14 residues long. The germline V gene encodes CDR1 SQVTM and CDR2 ANQGSEA. V lost 2 bases, J lost 3 bases, and 12 bases lay in between. The CDR3 here is CSVEPGSGTDTQYF. The DNA for the CDR3 is TGCAGCGTTGAACCGGGGAGCGGAACAGATACGCAGTATTTT.

This clone showed up just once. V gene TRBV10-3 combines with J gene TRBJ1-3, with TRBD1 identical over 9 bases. The CDR3 is 13 residues long. After removal of 10 bases from V and 9 bases from J, the junction contained 10 bases not matched to a gene. The germline V gene encodes CDR1 ENHRY and CDR2 SYGVKD. CDR3 sequence: CANSQGAGSTIYF. The CDR3 nucleotides read TGTGCCAACTCACAGGGGGCAGGTTCCACCATATATTTT.

This sequence joins TRBV27 and TRBJ1-5, with TRBD1 matching over 7 bases. The CDR3 loop spans 14 amino acids. Germline V gene sequence: CDR1 MNHEY, CDR2 SMNVEV (reference sequence). The V and J ends lost 5 bases and 3 bases, in that order; junction bases with no gene match: 4. CDR3 DNA sequence: TGTGCCAGCAGTCCGGACAGGCCCAATCAGCCCCAGCATTTT. This codes for CASSPDRPNQPQHF.

This clone is a singleton in its sample. The V call is TRBV29-1, the J call TRBJ1-1; 7 bases align to TRBD1. J was trimmed by 3 bases and V by 7 bases; bases with no gene match: 8. The CDR3 is 13 amino acids. Germline V gives CDR1 SQVTM, CDR2 ANQGSEA. The CDR3 DNA reads as TGCAGCGACAGACAGGGAGACCACACTGAAGCTTTCTTT. Translation gives CSDRQGDHTEAFF.

The V gene is TRBV19, the J gene TRBJ1-2; 7 nucleotides align to TRBD1. The ends lost 4 bases at V and 4 bases at J; junction bases unmatched: 6. Germline CDR1 is LNHDA and CDR2 is SQIVND (reference sequence). This CDR3 is built from 14 residues. The DNA for the CDR3 is TGTGCCAGTAGTACTTGGGACAGTCCCTATGGCTACACCTTC. This codes for CASSTWDSPYGYTF.

As DNA, the CDR3 is TGCGCCAGCAGCTTGGCACAGGGTAATAGTTCACCCCTCCACTTT. The encoded protein is CASSLAQGNSSPLHF. The gene calls are TRBV5-1 and TRBJ1-6, with D possibly TRBD1 on 6 matching bases. This CDR3 spans 15 amino acids. Germline V gene sequence: CDR1 SGHRS, CDR2 YFSETQ. Between the trimmed V and J ends, which lost 0 bases and 9 bases, there was a span of 13 bases.

CDR3 nucleotide sequence: TGTGCCAGCAGCCCTCGACAGGGAGCAGGCTACACCTTC. Translation gives CASSPRQGAGYTF. The chain joins TRBV5-8 to TRBJ1-2, with 7 bases identical to TRBD1. The CDR3 extends over 13 amino acids. The V gene end was trimmed by 4 bases and the J gene end by 8 bases; junction bases not matched to a gene: 8. Germline-derived CDR1 and CDR2 are SGHTS and YDEGEE.

V gene TRBV6-2 or TRBV6-3 combines with J gene TRBJ1-4; no clear D gene. Germline CDR1 MNHEY, CDR2 SVGEGT. V was shortened by 4 bases and J by 7 bases, with 4 bases between the two germline ends. This CDR3 spans 11 amino acids. The CDR3 sequence: CASSSFEKLFF. The CDR3 region has the DNA TGTGCCAGCAGTTCATTTGAAAAACTGTTTTTT.

The V and J genes are TRBV30 and TRBJ2-7; 10 nucleotides line up with TRBD2. There are 14 residues in the CDR3. Germline CDR1 and CDR2: GTSNPN and SVGIG (reference sequence). V lost 4 bases to trimming and J lost 2 bases; unmatched junction nucleotides: 5. The CDR3 coding sequence is TGTGCCTGGAATCGAGCGGGAGGGGCCTACGAGCAGTACTTC. This sequence encodes CAWNRAGGAYEQYF.

There are a few counts of this clone. The rearrangement uses TRBV4-2 and TRBJ1-5; TRBD1 agrees at 7 bases. The V segment lost 0 bases and the J segment 7 bases; nucleotides outside the gene matches: 6. Germline V gives CDR1 LGHNA, CDR2 YNFKEQ. The CDR3 covers 15 residues. The CDR3 here is CASSQDGDRTQPQHF. In nucleotides, the CDR3 is TGTGCCAGCAGCCAAGATGGGGACAGAACGCAGCCCCAGCATTTT.

The rearrangement uses TRBV7-2 and TRBJ2-5; TRBD2 aligns across 15 bases. J gave up 5 bases and V 5 bases, and 9 bases lay outside the gene matches. Germline CDR1 and CDR2: SGHTA and FQGNSA. This CDR3 is built from 17 residues. The DNA for the CDR3 is TGTGCCAGCAGCCGGACTAGCGGGGGGGCCGAATGGGAGACCCAGTACTTC. Translating it yields CASSRTSGGAEWETQYF.

The V gene is TRBV6-2 or TRBV6-3, the J gene TRBJ2-3; 9 nucleotides line up with TRBD2. CDR1 and CDR2 from the germline V gene are MNHEY and SVGEGT. This CDR3 comprises 16 residues. Unmatched junction bases numbered 4, after V lost 2 bases and J lost 1 base. CDR3 sequence (DNA): TGTGCCAGCAGTTACGGAGCGGGGGGACGCACAGATACGCAGTATTTT. It codes for CASSYGAGGRTDTQYF.

This clone has a handful of counts. The rearrangement uses TRBV14 and TRBJ2-5; 10 nucleotides match TRBD1. J gave up 5 bases and V 2 bases, and 5 bases lay outside the gene matches. The CDR3 extends over 15 amino acids. Germline V gene data show CDR1 as SGHDN and CDR2 as FVKESK. CDR3 nucleotide sequence: TGTGCCAGCAGCCAATCGGGACAGGGGTGGGAGACCCAGTACTTC. It codes for CASSQSGQGWETQYF.

This clone came up once. V gene TRBV18 combines with J gene TRBJ1-1, with a possible D match to TRBD1 (6 bases). Deletions cut 3 bases from V and 4 bases from J, with 12 bases between. This CDR3 has 14 amino acids. Germline V gene lookup returns CDR1 KGHSH and CDR2 LQKENI. CDR3: CASSPLQGSTEAFF. CDR3 coding DNA: TGTGCCAGCTCACCGTTACAGGGTAGCACTGAAGCTTTCTTT.

This chain connects TRBV7-6 to TRBJ2-5, with 9 nucleotides matching TRBD2. Germline V lookup: CDR1 SGHVS, CDR2 FNYEAQ. The CDR3 has 17 amino acids. With V trimmed by 2 bases and J by 1 base, 8 bases remained unmatched. Here the CDR3 reads CASSLSLSGGPQETQYF. The CDR3 nucleotides are TGTGCCAGCAGCTTATCCCTTAGCGGGGGACCCCAAGAGACCCAGTACTTC.

The chain couples TRBV5-6 to TRBJ1-2, with 7 bases identical to TRBD1. Per the germline V gene, CDR1 is SGHDT and CDR2 is YYEEEE. V was clipped by 5 bases and J by 3 bases; unmatched bases: 7. The CDR3 has 14 amino acids. The CDR3 sequence is CASSSRGTDYGYTF. The CDR3 DNA sequence: TGTGCCAGCAGTTCCAGGGGGACGGACTATGGCTACACCTTC.

The chain couples TRBV11-3 to TRBJ2-1; 7 nucleotides agree with TRBD2. CDR3 size: 16 residues. V lost 5 bases and J lost 1; bases outside the gene matches: 8. The V gene's germline CDR1 is SGHNT and CDR2 YENEEA. The CDR3 DNA sequence: TGTGCCAGCAGCGCCTGGGGGGGTCCGTCCTACAATGAGCAGTTCTTC. Translated: CASSAWGGPSYNEQFF.

The rearrangement uses TRBV3-1 (or the pseudogene TRBV3-2) and TRBJ2-7; tentative D call: TRBD1 (6 bases). Germline values: CDR1 LGHDT, CDR2 YNNKEL (reference sequence). This CDR3 comprises 16 residues. V lost 5 bases to trimming and J lost 4 bases, with 21 bases between them. The CDR3 spells CASSGLSDSRPYEQYF. The DNA for the CDR3 is TGTGCCAGCAGCGGACTCTCGGACAGTAGACCTTACGAGCAGTACTTC.